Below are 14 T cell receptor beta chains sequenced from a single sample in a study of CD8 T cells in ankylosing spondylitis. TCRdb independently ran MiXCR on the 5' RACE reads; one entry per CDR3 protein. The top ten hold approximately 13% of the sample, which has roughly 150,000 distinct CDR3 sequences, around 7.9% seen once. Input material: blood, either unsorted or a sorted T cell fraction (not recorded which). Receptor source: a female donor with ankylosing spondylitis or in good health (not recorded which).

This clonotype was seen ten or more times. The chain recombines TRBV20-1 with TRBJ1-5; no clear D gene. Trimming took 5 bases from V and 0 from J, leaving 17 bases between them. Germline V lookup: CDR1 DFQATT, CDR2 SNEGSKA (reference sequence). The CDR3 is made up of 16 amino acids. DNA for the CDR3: TGCAGTGCTCAAGGGCCCGACGATTATAGCAATCAGCCCCAGCATTTT. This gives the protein CSAQGPDDYSNQPQHF.

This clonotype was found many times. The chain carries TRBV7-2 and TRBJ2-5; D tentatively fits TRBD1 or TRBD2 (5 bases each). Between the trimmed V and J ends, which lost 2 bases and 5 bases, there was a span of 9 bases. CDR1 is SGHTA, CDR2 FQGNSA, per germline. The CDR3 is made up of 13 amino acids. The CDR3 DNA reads TGTGCCAGCAGCTTAATAGGGGAGGAGACCCAGTACTTC. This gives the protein CASSLIGEETQYF.

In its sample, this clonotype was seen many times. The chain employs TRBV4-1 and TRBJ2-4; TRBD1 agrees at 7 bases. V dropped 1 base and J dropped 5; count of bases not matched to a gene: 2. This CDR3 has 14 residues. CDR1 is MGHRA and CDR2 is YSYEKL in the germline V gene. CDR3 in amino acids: CASSQVGTENIQYF. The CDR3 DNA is TGCGCCAGCAGCCAAGTGGGGACAGAAAACATTCAGTACTTC.

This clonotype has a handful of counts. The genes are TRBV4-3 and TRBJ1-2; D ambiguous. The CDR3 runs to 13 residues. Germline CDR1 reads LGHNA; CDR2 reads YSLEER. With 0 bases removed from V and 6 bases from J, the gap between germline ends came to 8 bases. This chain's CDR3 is CASSQEGGHGYTF. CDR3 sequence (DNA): TGCGCCAGCAGCCAAGAAGGCGGGCATGGCTACACCTTC.

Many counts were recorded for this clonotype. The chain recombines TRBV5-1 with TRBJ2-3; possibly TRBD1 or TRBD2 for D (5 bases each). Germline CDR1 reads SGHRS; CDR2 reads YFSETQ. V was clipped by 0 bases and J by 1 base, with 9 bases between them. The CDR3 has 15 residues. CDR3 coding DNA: TGCGCCAGCAGCTTGGTAGGGGACCGCACAGATACGCAGTATTTT. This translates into CASSLVGDRTDTQYF.

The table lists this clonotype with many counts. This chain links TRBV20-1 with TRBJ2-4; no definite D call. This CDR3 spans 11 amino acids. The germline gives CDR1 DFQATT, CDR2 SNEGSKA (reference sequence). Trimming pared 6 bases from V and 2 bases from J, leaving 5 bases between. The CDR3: CSATPKNIQYF. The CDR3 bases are TGCAGTGCAACCCCCAAAAACATTCAGTACTTC.

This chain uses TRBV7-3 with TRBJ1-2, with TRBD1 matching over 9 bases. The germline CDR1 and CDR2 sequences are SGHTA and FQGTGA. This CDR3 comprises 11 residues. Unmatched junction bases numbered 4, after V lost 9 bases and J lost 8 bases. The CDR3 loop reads CARRGTGGYTF. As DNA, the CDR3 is TGTGCCAGACGGGGGACAGGGGGCTACACCTTC.

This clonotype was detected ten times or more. The CDR3 DNA sequence: TGTGCCAGCAGTTACTCGGGGGGAGGAGAGACCCAGTACTTC. Translated: CASSYSGGGETQYF. The chain recombines TRBV6-5 with TRBJ2-5; weak D call: TRBD2 (6 bases). CDR3 length equals 14 residues. Germline V gene data show CDR1 as MNHEY and CDR2 as SVGAGI. The V and J ends lost 0 bases and 4 bases respectively, with 9 bases between them.

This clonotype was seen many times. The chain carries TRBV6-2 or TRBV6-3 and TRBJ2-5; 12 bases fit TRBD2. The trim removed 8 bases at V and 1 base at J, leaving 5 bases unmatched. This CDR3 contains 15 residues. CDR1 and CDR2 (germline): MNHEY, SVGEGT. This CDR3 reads CASSTSGGVQETQYF. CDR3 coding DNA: TGTGCCAGCTCGACTAGCGGGGGAGTCCAAGAGACCCAGTACTTC.

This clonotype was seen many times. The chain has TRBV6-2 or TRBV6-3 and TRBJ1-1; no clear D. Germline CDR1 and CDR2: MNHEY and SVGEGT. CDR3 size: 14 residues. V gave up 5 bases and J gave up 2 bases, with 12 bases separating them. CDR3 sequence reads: CASSRTQLNTEAFF. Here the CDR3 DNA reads TGTGCCAGCAGTAGAACTCAGCTCAACACTGAAGCTTTCTTT.

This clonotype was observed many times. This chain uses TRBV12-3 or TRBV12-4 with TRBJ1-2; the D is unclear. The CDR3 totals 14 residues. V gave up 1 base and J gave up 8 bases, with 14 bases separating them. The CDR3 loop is CASSLDRLPRGYTF. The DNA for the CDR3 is TGTGCCAGCAGTTTAGACAGACTTCCCCGGGGCTACACCTTC.

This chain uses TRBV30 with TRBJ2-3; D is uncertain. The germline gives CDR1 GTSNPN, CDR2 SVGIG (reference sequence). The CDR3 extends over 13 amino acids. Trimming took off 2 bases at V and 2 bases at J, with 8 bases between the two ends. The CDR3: CAWSKAYTDTQYF. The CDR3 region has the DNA TGTGCCTGGAGTAAAGCCTACACAGATACGCAGTATTTT. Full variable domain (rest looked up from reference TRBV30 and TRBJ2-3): SQTIHQWPATLVQPVGSPLSLECTVEGTSNPNLYWYRQAAGRGLQLLFYSVGIGQISSEVPQNLSASRPQDRQFILSSKKLLLSDSGFYLCAWSKAYTDTQYFGPGTRLTVL.

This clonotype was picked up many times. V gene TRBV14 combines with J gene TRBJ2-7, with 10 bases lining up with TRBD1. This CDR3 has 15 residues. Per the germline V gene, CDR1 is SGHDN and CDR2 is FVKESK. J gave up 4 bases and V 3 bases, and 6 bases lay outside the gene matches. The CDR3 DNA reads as TGTGCCAGCAGCCACCTGACAGGGGGCATTTACGAGCAGTACTTC. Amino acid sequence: CASSHLTGGIYEQYF.

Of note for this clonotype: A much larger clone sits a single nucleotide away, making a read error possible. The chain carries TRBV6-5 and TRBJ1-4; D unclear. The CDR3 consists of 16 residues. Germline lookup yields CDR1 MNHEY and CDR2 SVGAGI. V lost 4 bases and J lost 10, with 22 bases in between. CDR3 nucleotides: TGTGCCAGCAGTTCCCGGACCCGGGTCTCTTTCGGAAAACTGTTTTTT. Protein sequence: CASSSRTRVSFGKLFF.